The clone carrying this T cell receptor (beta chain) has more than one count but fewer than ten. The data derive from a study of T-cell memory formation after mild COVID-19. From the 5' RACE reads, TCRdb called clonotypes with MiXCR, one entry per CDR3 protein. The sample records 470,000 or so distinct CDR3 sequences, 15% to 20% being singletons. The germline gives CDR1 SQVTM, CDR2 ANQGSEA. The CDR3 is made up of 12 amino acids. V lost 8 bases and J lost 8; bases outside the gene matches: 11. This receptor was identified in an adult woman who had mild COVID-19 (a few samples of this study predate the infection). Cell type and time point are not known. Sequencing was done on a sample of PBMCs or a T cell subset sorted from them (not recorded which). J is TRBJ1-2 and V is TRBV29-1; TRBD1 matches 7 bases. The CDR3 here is CSYDREVNGYTF. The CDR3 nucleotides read TGCAGCTATGACAGGGAGGTAAACGGCTACACCTTC.